This entry concerns a single T cell receptor (beta chain). What it binds is not known. Germline-derived CDR1 and CDR2 are SGDLS and YYNGEE. Trimming took off 0 bases at V and 8 bases at J, with 26 bases between the two ends. The CDR3 contains 18 residues. These data originate in a study of T cells in localized non-small cell lung cancer. Using immunoSEQ multiplex PCR, the repertoire was profiled, and TCRdb retains in-frame clones only, with some absent. The table records around 26,000 clones, roughly 90% of them present only once. Findings and limits, study-wide: The study linked higher blood T cell density to longer overall survival. The greatest T cell clonality was found in uninvolved adjacent lung (higher than in tumor). Heterogeneity stays possible, as sequencing covered only one tumor region. Adjacent lung held a median roughly 60 of the top 100 tumor clones.

The chain couples TRBV9 to TRBJ1-2; D gene unclear. This sequence originates from a woman aged 18 to 55 with stage I lung adenocarcinoma. Sequences were derived from peripheral blood, sampled before any cancer treatment. This chain's CDR3 is CASSVAEQAGRSVHGYTF. The CDR3 nucleotides read TGTGCCAGCAGCGTAGCAGAGCAGGCCGGTCGATCCGTCCACGGCTACACCTTC.